Below, 9 T cell receptor beta chains from the same sample are listed, as sequenced in a study of OX40 agonist ivuxolimab in advanced cancers. Data came from immunoSEQ multiplex PCR; TCRdb stores just in-frame clones and leaves some out. Here the sample spans under 80,000 clones, roughly 80% being singletons. The source material was CD4+ or CD8+ T cells sorted from blood, sampled in a trial of the OX40 agonist ivuxolimab. The receptor set was obtained from an adult with an advanced solid tumor such as melanoma, head and neck, liver or kidney cancer.

The CDR3 DNA follows: TGTGCCAGCAGCTCCCGGAGCTTTGGCCGGAGGGGGTACTTC. It is translated as CASSSRSFGRRGYF. J is TRBJ2-7 and V is TRBV7-2; tentative D call: TRBD2 (6 bases). Germline V gene data show CDR1 as SGHTA and CDR2 as FQGNSA. The CDR3 has 14 residues. Trimming cost V 4 bases and J 12 bases, with 22 bases left between them.

The rearrangement joins TRBV6-7 to TRBJ2-5, with 10 positions matching TRBD2. TRBV6-7 counts as an open reading frame of uncertain function. The CDR3 is made up of 19 amino acids. The ends lost 6 bases at V and 7 bases at J; junction bases unmatched: 23. Here the CDR3 DNA reads TGTGCCAGCAGGCGACCCCAACTAAAAAGCGGGGGGGAGAAGGGGACCCAGTACTTC. This codes for CASRRPQLKSGGEKGTQYF.

The V and J genes are TRBV6-1 and TRBJ2-3, with TRBD2 as a possible D gene (6 bases). Trimming removed 2 bases from V and 4 bases from J, with 16 bases in between. This CDR3 comprises 16 residues. Germline values: CDR1 MNHNS, CDR2 SASEGT. The CDR3 loop reads CASSEKWGVAPDTQYF. Written as DNA, the CDR3 is TGTGCCAGCAGTGAAAAGTGGGGGGTGGCCCCAGATACGCAGTATTTT.

The chain employs TRBV5-1 and TRBJ2-6; D perhaps matches TRBD2 (6 bases). The CDR3 consists of 17 residues. Trimming removed 3 bases at V and 4 bases at J, with 17 bases between. Germline V gives CDR1 SGHRS, CDR2 YFSETQ. This chain's CDR3 is CASSSWTGGAGANVLTF. CDR3 DNA: TGCGCCAGCAGCTCCTGGACCGGGGGTGCCGGGGCCAACGTCCTGACTTTC.

This chain connects TRBV27 to TRBJ1-2, with 9 bases fitting TRBD1. V gave up 5 bases and J gave up 6 bases; unmatched junction bases: 7. The CDR3 extends over 14 amino acids. The germline V gene encodes CDR1 MNHEY and CDR2 SMNVEV (reference sequence). This CDR3 reads CASSTRDRANGYTF. Written as DNA, the CDR3 is TGTGCCAGCAGTACCCGGGACAGGGCAAATGGCTACACCTTC.

This rearrangement joins TRBV5-1 to TRBJ2-5, with D tentatively TRBD1 or TRBD2 (5 bases each). V dropped 7 bases and J dropped 1 base, with 14 bases sitting between them. The length of the CDR3 is 14 residues. Germline loops: CDR1 SGHRS, CDR2 YFSETQ. CDR3 sequence (DNA): TGCGCCAGCGGGAGAACAGGCGGCCAAGAGACCCAGTACTTC. Translated: CASGRTGGQETQYF.

The genes are TRBV6-1 and TRBJ2-7, with D maybe TRBD2 (5 bases). Germline lookup yields CDR1 MNHNS and CDR2 SASEGT. The CDR3 sequence is 11 residues long. V was cut by 8 bases and J by 3 bases, with 8 bases left in between. The CDR3 is CASRDNYEQYF. DNA of the CDR3: TGTGCCAGCCGGGATAACTACGAGCAGTACTTC.

The chain employs TRBV7-6 and TRBJ2-6; D is possibly TRBD1 or TRBD2 (6 bases each). This CDR3 contains 18 residues. Germline CDR1 and CDR2: SGHVS and FNYEAQ. Trimming took 1 base from V and 0 from J, leaving 13 bases between them. CDR3 DNA sequence: TGTGCCAGCAGCTTAGGGGGGGCTTCTAGCTCTGGGGCCAACGTCCTGACTTTC. Protein sequence: CASSLGGASSSGANVLTF.

The CDR3: CASRTGGDTGELFF. The DNA of the CDR3 is TGTGCCAGCAGAACCGGGGGCGACACCGGGGAGCTGTTTTTT. V is TRBV2 and J is TRBJ2-2; D possibly uses TRBD1 or TRBD2 (6 bases each). Germline CDR1 is SNHLY and CDR2 is FYNNEI. V was clipped by 6 bases and J by 3 bases, with 11 bases between them. The CDR3 extends over 14 amino acids.